These 14 T cell receptor beta chains originate from one sample sequenced in a study of T cells in Graves' hyperthyroidism and ophthalmopathy. TCR beta CDR3 regions were amplified from RNA transcripts. First-round RT-PCR of the TCR CDR3 relied on the HTBI primer set. Each CDR3 protein gets one entry after TCRdb re-called the multiplex PCR reads with MiXCR. The table lists hundreds of thousands of distinct CDR3 sequences, 15% to 20% of them singletons. The sample taken for sequencing was blood. Receptors originate from a man in his forties with Graves' ophthalmopathy.

The rearrangement joins TRBV19 to TRBJ1-2, with a tentative D call TRBD1 (6 bases). CDR1 and CDR2 (germline): LNHDA, SQIVND (reference sequence). CDR3 length equals 14 residues. Trimming cost V 5 bases and J 0 bases, with 10 bases left between them. The CDR3 bases are TGTGCCAGTAGTGACAGGTCGACTAACTATGGCTACACCTTC. Translation gives CASSDRSTNYGYTF.

The chain carries TRBV6-6 and TRBJ1-2; TRBD1 matches at 9 bases. This CDR3 is 16 amino acids long. Germline V lookup: CDR1 MNHNY, CDR2 SVGAGI (reference sequence). J lost 4 bases, V lost 0 bases, and 6 bases had no gene match. DNA of the CDR3: TGTGCCAGCAGTTACTCGATACCGGGACAGGGCTATGGCTACACCTTC. Protein: CASSYSIPGQGYGYTF.

The chain couples TRBV6-5 to TRBJ2-2, with D possibly being TRBD2 (6 bases). Germline lookup yields CDR1 MNHEY and CDR2 SVGAGI. The CDR3 has 15 residues. Trimming shortened V by 2 bases and J by 4 bases, and 11 bases separated the two germline ends. In DNA, the CDR3 is TGTGCCAGCAGTTACGCGCACGGGGGCACCGGGGAGCTGTTTTTT. Its translation: CASSYAHGGTGELFF.

This clonotype was seen at least ten times. The chain recombines TRBV12-3 or TRBV12-4 with TRBJ2-7; no reliable D call. V was trimmed by 3 bases and J by 3 bases, leaving 12 bases between them. The CDR3 sequence is 14 residues long. The CDR3 loop reads CASSLGQSLYEQYF. The CDR3 nucleotides are TGTGCCAGCAGTTTGGGTCAGTCCCTCTACGAGCAGTACTTC.

In its sample, this clonotype was seen many times. The chain carries TRBV7-9 and TRBJ2-1, with 7 bases matching TRBD2. The germline V gene encodes CDR1 SEHNR and CDR2 FQNEAQ (reference sequence). Trimming at V came to 1 base and at J to 2 bases, leaving 2 bases not matched to a gene. This CDR3 has 15 residues. CDR3 region: CASSLGTSPYNEQFF. The CDR3 nucleotides read TGTGCCAGCAGCTTAGGGACTAGTCCCTACAATGAGCAGTTCTTC. Together with reference TRBV7-9 and TRBJ2-1, the CDR3 gives the full variable domain: DTGVSQNPRHKITKRGQNVTFRCDPISEHNRLYWYRQTLGQGPEFLTYFQNEAQLEKSRLLSDRFSAERPKGSFSTLEIQRTEQGDSAMYLCASSLGTSPYNEQFFGPGTRLTVL.

The V and J genes are TRBV29-1 and TRBJ1-2; the D gene is possibly TRBD1 (5 bases). The germline V gene has CDR1 SQVTM and CDR2 ANQGSEA. CDR3 size: 13 residues. Trimming took off 0 bases at V and 2 bases at J, with 7 bases between the two ends. CDR3 bases: TGCAGCGTTGAAGATCCAGGGAACTATGGCTACACCTTC. Translated: CSVEDPGNYGYTF.

The chain carries TRBV20-1 and TRBJ2-3, with D uncertain. V was pared by 0 bases and J by 4 bases, with 14 bases between. There are 15 residues in the CDR3. Germline V lookup: CDR1 DFQATT, CDR2 SNEGSKA (reference sequence). This chain's CDR3 is CSARDGKGIPDTQYF. The CDR3 DNA reads TGCAGTGCTAGAGACGGAAAGGGAATCCCAGATACGCAGTATTTT.

The V gene is TRBV7-3, the J gene TRBJ2-3, with D maybe TRBD2 (7 bases). V was clipped by 4 bases and J by 3 bases, with 14 bases between them. This CDR3 spans 15 amino acids. From germline, CDR1 is SGHTA and CDR2 FQGTGA. CDR3 sequence: CASSSGGQWTDTQYF. The CDR3 DNA sequence: TGTGCCAGCAGCTCCGGGGGGCAGTGGACAGATACGCAGTATTTT.

This clonotype was counted ten times or more. This chain links TRBV6-1 with TRBJ1-2; D not resolved. Per the germline V gene, CDR1 is MNHNS and CDR2 is SASEGT. The CDR3 runs to 14 residues. V lost 1 base and J lost 5, with 11 bases in between. The CDR3 bases are TGTGCCAGCAGTGAAGTAGGCAGGTTGTATGGCTACACCTTC. Amino acid sequence: CASSEVGRLYGYTF.

This clonotype has a handful of counts. The CDR3 is CASSYLLEPGRKQETQYF. CDR3 DNA sequence: TGTGCCAGCAGTTATTTACTAGAACCGGGACGAAAACAAGAGACCCAGTACTTC. This chain uses TRBV6-5 with TRBJ2-5; D may be TRBD1 or TRBD2 (5 bases each). Germline CDR1 reads MNHEY; CDR2 reads SVGAGI. This CDR3 has 18 amino acids. The V end was cut by 3 bases, the J end by 2 bases, with 22 bases between.

V and J are TRBV6-2 or TRBV6-3 and TRBJ1-3; no firm D call. The V and J ends lost 7 bases and 0 bases respectively, with 7 bases between them. The CDR3 spans 13 residues. Germline lookup yields CDR1 MNHEY and CDR2 SVGEGT. The CDR3 loop is CASTVSSGNTIYF. CDR3 bases: TGTGCCAGCACCGTCTCCTCTGGAAACACCATATATTTT.

In this sample, this clonotype turned up many times. The chain recombines TRBV12-3 or TRBV12-4 with TRBJ2-7; TRBD2 agrees at 8 bases. The junction had 13 bases not matched to a gene; V was cut back by 6 bases and J by 3 bases. The CDR3 spans 16 residues. In DNA form, the CDR3 reads TGTGCCAGCAGCACTTGGGCCGGGGGGGGGAACTACGAGCAGTACTTC. Amino acid sequence: CASSTWAGGGNYEQYF.

This clonotype was counted ten times or more. The chain links TRBV5-1 to TRBJ2-7, with D perhaps TRBD1 (6 bases). Trimming left V 1 base short and J 3 bases short, with 11 bases between. CDR1 is SGHRS, CDR2 YFSETQ, per germline. There are 14 residues in the CDR3. This chain's CDR3 is CASSLRYRDYEQYF. CDR3 coding DNA: TGCGCCAGCAGCTTGCGGTACAGGGACTACGAGCAGTACTTC. The complete variable domain, with remaining parts taken from reference TRBV5-1 and TRBJ2-7, reads KAGVTQTPRYLIKTRGQQVTLSCSPISGHRSVSWYQQTPGQGLQFLFEYFSETQRNKGNFPGRFSGRQFSNSRSEMNVSTLELGDSALYLCASSLRYRDYEQYFGPGTRLTVT.

Details on this clonotype: One base away lies a much larger clone, so this may be a sequencing read error. This chain connects TRBV3-1 to TRBJ1-4; D is undetermined. CDR1 LGHDT and CDR2 YNNKEL come from the germline V gene (reference sequence). The V end was cut by 4 bases, the J end by 7 bases, with 13 bases between. The CDR3 runs 14 residues. Here the CDR3 DNA reads TGTGCCAGCAGCCGCTCGGGGTCCAGTGAAAAACTGTTTTTT. Translating gives CASSRSGSSEKLFF.